The rows below give T cell receptor beta chains drawn from one sample of a study of cytomegalovirus exposure and HLA in healthy donors. The table came from immunoSEQ multiplex PCR; TCRdb's copy has only in-frame clones and leaves some out. The sample consists of approximately 150,000 clones, approximately 83% of them appearing once. The sequenced material came from PBMCs. Receptors were obtained from a woman aged 35 to 49 in good health and CMV-seronegative. CDR3s include the opening cysteine and the closing phenylalanine or tryptophan. D genes are given only for firm matches. Expanded clones get a size class; other rows say once, few or many, or leave the size out.

v_gene	d_gene	abundance	j_gene	CDR3nt	CDR3aa
TRBV10-3	.	.	TRBJ2-7	TGTGCCATCAGTGAGTCGAAGACTTCCAGCTCCTACGAGCAGTACTTC	CAISESKTSSSYEQYF
TRBV5-1	.	.	TRBJ2-1	TGCGCCAGCAGCTTGGGGGAGAACTACAATGAGCAGTTCTTC	CASSLGENYNEQFF
TRBV2	.	.	TRBJ2-7	TGTGCCAGCAGTTGGTGGGAGATCTACGAGCAGTACTTC	CASSWWEIYEQYF
TRBV6-1	.	.	TRBJ1-5	TGTGCCAGCACCCCGCAAGCTAATCAGCCCCAGCATTTT	CASTPQANQPQHF
TRBV5-4	.	few	TRBJ2-2	TGTGCCAGCAGCTTGGCCCGGCAGGGGCTAGGCACCGGGGAGCTGTTTTTT	CASSLARQGLGTGELFF
TRBV5-1	.	.	TRBJ1-2	TGCGCCAGCAGCTTTAACAGAAACCTTGCTGGCTACACCTTC	CASSFNRNLAGYTF
TRBV28	.	once	TRBJ1-4	TGTGCCAGCAGTTTTAGTCAGGGTGGCGAAAAACTGTTTTTT	CASSFSQGGEKLFF
TRBV30	.	few	TRBJ2-3	TGTGCCTGGAGTAACTCGGATACGCAGTATTTT	CAWSNSDTQYF
TRBV7-9	.	.	TRBJ1-1	TGTGCCAGCAGCTTAGGGTGGGCACCCCGAAGGGGAAGTACTGAAGCTTTCTTT	CASSLGWAPRRGSTEAFF
TRBV2	TRBD1	.	TRBJ2-5	TGTGCCAGCGGAGGGACAGGACAAGAGACCCAGTACTTC	CASGGTGQETQYF